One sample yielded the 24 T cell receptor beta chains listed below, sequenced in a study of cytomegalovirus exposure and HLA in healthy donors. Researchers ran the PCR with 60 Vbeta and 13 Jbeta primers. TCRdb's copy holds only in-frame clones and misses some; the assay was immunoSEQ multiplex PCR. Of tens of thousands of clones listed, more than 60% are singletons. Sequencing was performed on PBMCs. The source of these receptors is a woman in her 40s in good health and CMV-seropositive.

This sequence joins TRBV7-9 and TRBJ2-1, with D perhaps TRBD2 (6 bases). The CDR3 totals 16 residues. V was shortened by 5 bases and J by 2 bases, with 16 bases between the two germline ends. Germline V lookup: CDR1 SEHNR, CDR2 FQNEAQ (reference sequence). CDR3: CASSAASGVPYNEQFF. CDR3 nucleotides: TGTGCCAGCAGCGCAGCTTCGGGGGTGCCCTACAATGAGCAGTTCTTC.

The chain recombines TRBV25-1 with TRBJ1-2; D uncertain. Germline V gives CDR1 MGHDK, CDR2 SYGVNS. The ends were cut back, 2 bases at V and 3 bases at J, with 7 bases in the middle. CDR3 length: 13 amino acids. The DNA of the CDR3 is TGTGCCAGCAGTGAAGACTCCTACTATGGCTACACCTTC. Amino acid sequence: CASSEDSYYGYTF.

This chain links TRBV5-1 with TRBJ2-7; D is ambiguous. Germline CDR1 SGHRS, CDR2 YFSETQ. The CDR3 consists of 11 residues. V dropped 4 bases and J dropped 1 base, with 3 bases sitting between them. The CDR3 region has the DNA TGCGCCAGCAGCCCATCCTACGAGCAGTACTTC. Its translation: CASSPSYEQYF.

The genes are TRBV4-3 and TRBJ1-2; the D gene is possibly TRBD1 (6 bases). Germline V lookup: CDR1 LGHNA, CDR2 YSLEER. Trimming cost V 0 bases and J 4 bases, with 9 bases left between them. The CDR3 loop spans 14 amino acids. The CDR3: CASSQDRQVYGYTF. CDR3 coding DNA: TGCGCCAGCAGCCAAGATCGACAGGTCTATGGCTACACCTTC.

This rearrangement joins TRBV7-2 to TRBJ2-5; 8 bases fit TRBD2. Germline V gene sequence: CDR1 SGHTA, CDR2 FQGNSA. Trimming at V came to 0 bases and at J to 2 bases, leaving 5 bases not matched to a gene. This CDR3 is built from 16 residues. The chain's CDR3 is CASSLAFGGGQETQYF. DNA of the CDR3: TGTGCCAGCAGCTTAGCATTCGGCGGGGGGCAAGAGACCCAGTACTTC.

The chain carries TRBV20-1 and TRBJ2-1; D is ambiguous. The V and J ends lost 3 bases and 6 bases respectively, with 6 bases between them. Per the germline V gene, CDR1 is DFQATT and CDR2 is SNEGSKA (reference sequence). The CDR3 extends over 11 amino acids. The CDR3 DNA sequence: TGCAGTGCTAGGAGAACCAATGAGCAGTTCTTC. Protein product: CSARRTNEQFF.

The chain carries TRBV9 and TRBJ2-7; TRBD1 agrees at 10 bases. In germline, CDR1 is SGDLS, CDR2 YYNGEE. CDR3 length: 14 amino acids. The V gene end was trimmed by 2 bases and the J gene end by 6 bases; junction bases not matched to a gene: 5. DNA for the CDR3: TGTGCCAGCAGCGTGGACAGGGGGTTTGGCGAGCAGTACTTC. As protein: CASSVDRGFGEQYF.

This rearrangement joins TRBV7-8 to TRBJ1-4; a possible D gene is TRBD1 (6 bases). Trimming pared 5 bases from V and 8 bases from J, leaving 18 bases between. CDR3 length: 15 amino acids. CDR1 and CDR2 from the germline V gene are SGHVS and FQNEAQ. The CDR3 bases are TGTGCCAGCAGCACGGGGGGGCGGGTATGGGAAAAACTGTTTTTT. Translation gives CASSTGGRVWEKLFF.

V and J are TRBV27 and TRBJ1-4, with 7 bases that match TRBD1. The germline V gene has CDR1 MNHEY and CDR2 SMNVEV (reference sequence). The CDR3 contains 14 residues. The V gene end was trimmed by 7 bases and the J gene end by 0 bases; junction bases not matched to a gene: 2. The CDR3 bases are TGTGCCAGCAAACAGGGGCCAACTAATGAAAAACTGTTTTTT. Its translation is CASKQGPTNEKLFF.

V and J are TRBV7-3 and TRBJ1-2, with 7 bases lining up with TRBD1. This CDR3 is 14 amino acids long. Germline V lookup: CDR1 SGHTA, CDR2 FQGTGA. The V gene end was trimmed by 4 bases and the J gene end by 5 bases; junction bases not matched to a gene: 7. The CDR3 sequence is CASSSTGTEYGYTF. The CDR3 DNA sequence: TGTGCCAGCAGCTCCACCGGGACAGAATATGGCTACACCTTC.

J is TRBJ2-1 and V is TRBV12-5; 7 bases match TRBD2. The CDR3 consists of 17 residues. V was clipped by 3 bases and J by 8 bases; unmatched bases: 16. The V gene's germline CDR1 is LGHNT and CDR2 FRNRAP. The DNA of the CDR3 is TGTGCTAGTGGTTTCGGTTCTAGCGGCCTGTCAGGGTATGAGCAGTTCTTC. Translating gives CASGFGSSGLSGYEQFF.

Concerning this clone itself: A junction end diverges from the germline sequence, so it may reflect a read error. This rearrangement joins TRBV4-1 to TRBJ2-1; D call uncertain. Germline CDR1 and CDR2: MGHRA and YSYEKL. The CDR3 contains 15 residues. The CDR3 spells CSSSPDKSIWDEQFF. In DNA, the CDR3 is TGCTCCAGCAGCCCCGACAAAAGCATATGGGATGAGCAGTTCTTC.

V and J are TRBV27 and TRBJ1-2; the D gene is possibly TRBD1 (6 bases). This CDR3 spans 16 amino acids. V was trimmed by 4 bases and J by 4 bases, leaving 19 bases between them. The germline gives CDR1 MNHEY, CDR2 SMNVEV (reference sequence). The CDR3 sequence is CASSSMTGTSIYGYTF. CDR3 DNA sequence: TGTGCCAGCAGTTCGATGACAGGCACATCGATCTATGGCTACACCTTC.

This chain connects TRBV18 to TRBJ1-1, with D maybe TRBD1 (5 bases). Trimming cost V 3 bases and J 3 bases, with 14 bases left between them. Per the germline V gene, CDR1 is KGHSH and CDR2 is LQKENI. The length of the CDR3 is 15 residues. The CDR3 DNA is TGTGCCAGCTCACCTGGTGCAGGGCAGGACACTGAAGCTTTCTTT. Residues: CASSPGAGQDTEAFF.

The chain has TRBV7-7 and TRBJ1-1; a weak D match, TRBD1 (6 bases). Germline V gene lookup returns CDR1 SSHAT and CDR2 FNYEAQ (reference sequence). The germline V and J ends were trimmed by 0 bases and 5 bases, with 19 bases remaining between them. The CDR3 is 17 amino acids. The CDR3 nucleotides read TGTGCCAGCAGCTTAGCGAGGGGGAGAGTAGTAAGGACTGAAGCTTTCTTT. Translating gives CASSLARGRVVRTEAFF.

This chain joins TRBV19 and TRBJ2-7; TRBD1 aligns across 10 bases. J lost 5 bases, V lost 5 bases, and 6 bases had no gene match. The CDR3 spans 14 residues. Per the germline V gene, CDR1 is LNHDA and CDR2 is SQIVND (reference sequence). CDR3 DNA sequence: TGTGCCAGTAGTGGTGACAGGGGGCAGGACGAGCAGTACTTC. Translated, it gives CASSGDRGQDEQYF.

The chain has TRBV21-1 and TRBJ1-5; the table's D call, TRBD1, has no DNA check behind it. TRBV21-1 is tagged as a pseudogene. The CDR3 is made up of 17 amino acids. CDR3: CASSNPTGGWDNQPQHF. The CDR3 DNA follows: TGTGCCAGCAGCAACCCGACAGGGGGGTGGGATAATCAGCCCCAGCATTTT.

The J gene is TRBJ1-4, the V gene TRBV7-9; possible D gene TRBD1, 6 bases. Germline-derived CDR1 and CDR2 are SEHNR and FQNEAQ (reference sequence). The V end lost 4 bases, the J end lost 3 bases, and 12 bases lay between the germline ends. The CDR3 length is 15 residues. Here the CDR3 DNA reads TGTGCCAGCAGCTCCACAGGGATCCCTAATGAAAAACTGTTTTTT. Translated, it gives CASSSTGIPNEKLFF.

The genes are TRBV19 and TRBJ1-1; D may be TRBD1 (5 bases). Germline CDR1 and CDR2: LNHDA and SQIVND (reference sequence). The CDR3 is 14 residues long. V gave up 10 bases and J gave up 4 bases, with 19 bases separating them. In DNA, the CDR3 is TGTGCCACCCGGCGGGGGGGAAGGAGCACTGAAGCTTTCTTT. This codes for CATRRGGRSTEAFF.

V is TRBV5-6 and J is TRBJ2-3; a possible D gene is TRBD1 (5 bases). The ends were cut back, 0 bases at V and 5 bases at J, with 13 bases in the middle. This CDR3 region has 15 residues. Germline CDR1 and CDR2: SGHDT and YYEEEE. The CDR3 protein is CASSLGQIGRDTQYF. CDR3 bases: TGTGCCAGCAGCTTGGGACAGATTGGGCGAGATACGCAGTATTTT.

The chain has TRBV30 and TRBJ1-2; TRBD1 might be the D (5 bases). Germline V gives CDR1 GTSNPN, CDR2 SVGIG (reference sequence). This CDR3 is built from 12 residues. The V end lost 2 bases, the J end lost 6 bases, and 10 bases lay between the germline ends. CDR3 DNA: TGTGCCTGGAGTCACCGGGGGGATGGCTACACCTTC. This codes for CAWSHRGDGYTF.

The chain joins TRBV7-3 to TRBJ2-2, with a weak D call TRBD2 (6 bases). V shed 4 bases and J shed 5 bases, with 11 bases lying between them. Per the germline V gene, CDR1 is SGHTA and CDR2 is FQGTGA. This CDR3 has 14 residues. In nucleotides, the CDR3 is TGTGCCAGCAGCTCCGGGACTTTTACCGGGGAGCTGTTTTTT. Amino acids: CASSSGTFTGELFF.

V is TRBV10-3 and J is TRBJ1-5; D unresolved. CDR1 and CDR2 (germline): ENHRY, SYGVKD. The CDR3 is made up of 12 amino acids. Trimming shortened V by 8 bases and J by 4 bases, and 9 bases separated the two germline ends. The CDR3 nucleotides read TGTGCCATCTCCCCCAATAATCAGCCCCAGCATTTT. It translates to CAISPNNQPQHF.

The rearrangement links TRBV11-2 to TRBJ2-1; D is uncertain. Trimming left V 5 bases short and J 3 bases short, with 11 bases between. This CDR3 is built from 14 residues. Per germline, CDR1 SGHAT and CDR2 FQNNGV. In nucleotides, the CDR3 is TGTGCCAGCAGCCACTTAATTAACTACAATGAGCAGTTCTTC. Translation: CASSHLINYNEQFF.